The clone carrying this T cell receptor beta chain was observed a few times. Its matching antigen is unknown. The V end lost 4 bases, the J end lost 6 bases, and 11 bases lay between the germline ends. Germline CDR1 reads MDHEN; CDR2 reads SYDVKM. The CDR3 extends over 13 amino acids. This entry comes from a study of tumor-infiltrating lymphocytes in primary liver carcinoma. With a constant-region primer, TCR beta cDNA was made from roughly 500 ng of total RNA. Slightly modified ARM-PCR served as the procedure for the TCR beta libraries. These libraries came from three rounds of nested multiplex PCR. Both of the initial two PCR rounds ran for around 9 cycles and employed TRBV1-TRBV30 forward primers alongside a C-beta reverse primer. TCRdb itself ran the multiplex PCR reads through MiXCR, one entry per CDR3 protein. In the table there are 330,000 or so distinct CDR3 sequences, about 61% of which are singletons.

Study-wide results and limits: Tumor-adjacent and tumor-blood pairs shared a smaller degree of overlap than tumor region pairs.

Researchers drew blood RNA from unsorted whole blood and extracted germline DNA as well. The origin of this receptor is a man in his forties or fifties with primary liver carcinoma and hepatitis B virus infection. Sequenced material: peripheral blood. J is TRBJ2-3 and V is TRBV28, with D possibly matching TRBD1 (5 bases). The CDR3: CASSSSAGDTQYF. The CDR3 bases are TGTGCCAGCAGTTCCTCCGCAGGGGATACGCAGTATTTT.